The rows below give T cell receptor beta chains drawn from one sample of a study of metastatic and nonmetastatic thyroid tumors. MiXCR was used by TCRdb to re-call the PCR reads. The data contain 20,000 to 25,000 clones, less than 15% of them singletons. Sequences were obtained from tumor tissue. The receptor set was obtained from a female donor with papillary thyroid cancer or a benign thyroid nodule (not recorded which). Some clones in this sample may be carry-over from other donors' samples. Each CDR3 is given with its conserved first and last residue. D genes are given only for firm matches. Expanded clones are given a class, and other clones once, few, many or no size at all.

TRBJ2-3 | medium-sized | TRBV3-1 | - | TGTGCCAGCAGCCTTGCCGGGAGTACGCAGTATTTT | CASSLAGSTQYF
TRBJ1-3 | medium-sized | TRBV6-1 | - | TGTGCCAGCAGTGAAGGGGGCGCGGACACCATATATTTT | CASSEGGADTIYF
TRBJ2-7 | - | TRBV3-1 | - | TGTGCCAGCATCCAAGTATTTGGCAGGGACAAATCCTACGAGCAGTACTTC | CASIQVFGRDKSYEQYF
TRBJ2-1 | many | TRBV9 | - | TGTGCCAGCACCCTCGGGGCAAGCTCCTACAATGAGCAGTTCTTC | CASTLGASSYNEQFF
TRBJ1-5 | few | TRBV6-1 | - | TGTGCCAGCAGTGAAGAGGTCAGATCAGGCAATCAGCCCCAGCATTTT | CASSEEVRSGNQPQHF
TRBJ2-1 | many | TRBV11-2 | TRBD1 | TGTGCCAGCAGCTTTACAGGGGGTGAGCAGTTCTTC | CASSFTGGEQFF
TRBJ2-7 | once | TRBV27 | - | TGTGCCAGCAGTTTGGGCAGGACTTACGAGCAGTACTTC | CASSLGRTYEQYF
TRBJ1-2 | - | TRBV30 | - | TGTGCCTGCCACCGGCAGGGGACTAACTATGGCTACACCTTC | CACHRQGTNYGYTF
TRBJ2-3 | many | TRBV7-3 | TRBD1 | TGTGCCAGCAGCGAACAGGGGGTAACAGATACGCAGTATTTT | CASSEQGVTDTQYF
TRBJ1-2 | - | TRBV6-9 | - | TGTGCTAACTATGGCTACACCTTC | CANYGYTF
TRBJ1-6 | many | TRBV10-1 | - | TGCGCCAGCAGTGATGATGGAGGTTCCCTCCACTTT | CASSDDGGSLHF
TRBJ2-2 | many | TRBV7-2 | TRBD2 | TGTGCCAGCAGCTTAGTCGGGAGGATGGGCGGGGAGCTGTTTTTT | CASSLVGRMGGELFF
TRBJ2-1 | many | TRBV19 | TRBD1 | TGTGCCAGTAGTCAAACAGGGGGCGCCTACAATGAGCAGTTCTTC | CASSQTGGAYNEQFF
TRBJ2-3 | many | TRBV7-2 | TRBD1 | TGTGCCAGCAGCTTAGCCGGGACAGGGGGCACAGATACGCAGTATTTT | CASSLAGTGGTDTQYF
TRBJ2-7 | - | TRBV5-1 | - | TGCGCCAGCAGCTTGGAATCAGTCTACGAGCAGTACTTC | CASSLESVYEQYF
TRBJ2-5 | many | TRBV5-1 | TRBD2 | TGCGCCAGTTCCGGGACTAGCTCCCAAGAGACCCAGTACTTC | CASSGTSSQETQYF
TRBJ1-1 | many | TRBV20-1 | - | TGCAGTGCTGCTAGGTTCCGGGGGAACACTGAAGCTTTCTTT | CSAARFRGNTEAFF
TRBJ2-1 | many | TRBV12-3/TRBV12-4 | - | TGTGCCAGCAGTTCTCTCGGGCGTAGATACAATGAGCAGTTCTTC | CASSSLGRRYNEQFF
TRBJ1-5 | - | TRBV6-1 | - | TGTGCCAGCAGAGGAGGGGCGGTGAGCAATCAGCCCCAGCATTTT | CASRGGAVSNQPQHF
TRBJ2-7 | - | TRBV20-1 | - | TGCAGTGCTTTACTAGGGCTGTCCTACGAGCAGTACTTC | CSALLGLSYEQYF
TRBJ1-6 | many | TRBV19 | - | TGTGCCAGTAGTCTACAGGGTGGTAATTCACCCCTCCACTTT | CASSLQGGNSPLHF
TRBJ1-2 | many | TRBV11-2 | - | TGTGCCAGCAGCTTATATATCGGGCAGGGGAACTATGGCTACACCTTC | CASSLYIGQGNYGYTF
TRBJ1-2 | many | TRBV12-3/TRBV12-4 | TRBD1 | TGTGCCAGCAGGCCGGGACAGGGGTATGGCTACACCTTC | CASRPGQGYGYTF
TRBJ2-7 | medium-sized | TRBV15 | - | TGTGCCACCAGCAGAGATATAGGCTCCTACGAGCAGTACTTC | CATSRDIGSYEQYF
TRBJ2-1 | many | TRBV2 | - | TGTGCCAGCAGGGGACTTGAGCCAAGGGTTGAGCAGTTCTTC | CASRGLEPRVEQFF
TRBJ2-7 | few | TRBV7-9 | - | TGTGCCAACAGCCTCCCTTATAGCGTCTCCTACGAGCAGTACTTC | CANSLPYSVSYEQYF